These T cell receptor beta chains were read from a single sample in a study of Tregs in tolerant kidney transplant recipients. Sequencing was performed with immunoSEQ multiplex PCR; in TCRdb, only in-frame clones are kept and a portion is missing. The table shows about 77,000 clones, with 98% occurring only once. This sample comprised CD4+ T cells from blood, obtained before the transplant. The receptors here all came from a human donor who received a combined kidney and bone marrow transplant. The CDR3 runs from the conserved cysteine through the conserved F or W. D genes are given only for firm matches. A row's size may be missing; if present it is once, few, many or a size class.

v_gene	d_gene	j_gene	abundance	CDR3nt	CDR3aa
TRBV2	-	TRBJ1-1	-	TGTGCCAGCAGGCGGGCCGAGAACACTGAAGCTTTCTTT	CASRRAENTEAFF
TRBV10-3	-	TRBJ1-1	-	TGTGCCATCAGTGAGGTCCAGAACACTGAAGCTTTCTTT	CAISEVQNTEAFF
TRBV10-2	-	TRBJ2-1	-	TGCGCCACCAATATTTCGAGCTCCTACAATGAGCAGTTCTTC	CATNISSSYNEQFF
TRBV11-3	-	TRBJ2-1	-	TGTGCCAGCAGCCCCGGACTGAATCCTTACAATGAGCAGTTCTTC	CASSPGLNPYNEQFF
TRBV10-3	TRBD2	TRBJ2-5	-	TGTGCCATCAGTGAGTGGGGGGGTCCTCTTCAAGAGACCCAGTACTTC	CAISEWGGPLQETQYF
TRBV2	TRBD2	TRBJ2-2	-	TGTGCCCGGGGGACTAGCGATAGTAACACCGGGGAGCTGTTTTTT	CARGTSDSNTGELFF
TRBV11-1	-	TRBJ2-3	-	TGTGCCAGCAGCGGGCAGGTACGGGATACGCAGTATTTT	CASSGQVRDTQYF
TRBV5-1	TRBD1	TRBJ1-5	-	TGCGCCAGCAGCCTGGGACAGGGTGGGCAGCCCCAGCATTTT	CASSLGQGGQPQHF
TRBV9	TRBD2	TRBJ2-1	-	TGTGCCAGCAGCCTGACCGGGACTACCTACAATGAGCAGTTCTTC	CASSLTGTTYNEQFF
TRBV7-9	TRBD1	TRBJ2-1	-	TGTGCCAGCAGCTCTGGACAGGGGTCCCCCAACAATGAGCAGTTCTTC	CASSSGQGSPNNEQFF
TRBV9	-	TRBJ1-6	-	TGTGCCAGCAGCGAGGGAAGGGGGGGTCCAAATTCACCCCTCCACTTT	CASSEGRGGPNSPLHF
TRBV7-9	-	TRBJ1-4	-	TGTGCCAGCAGCTTATGGACAGTTGATGAAAAACTGTTTTTT	CASSLWTVDEKLFF
TRBV7-3	-	TRBJ2-2	-	TGTGCCAGCAGCTCCTACACCGGGGAGCTGTTTTTT	CASSSYTGELFF
TRBV6-1	-	TRBJ2-1	-	TGTGCCAGCGACTTAAGCTCCTACAATGAGCAGTTCTTC	CASDLSSYNEQFF
TRBV19	-	TRBJ2-1	-	TGTGCCAGTAGTAACCAGGGTAGAGATGAGCAGTTCTTC	CASSNQGRDEQFF
TRBV7-2	-	TRBJ1-6	-	TGTGCCAGCAGCCAAGATACGGGGGCACCCCTCCACTTT	CASSQDTGAPLHF
TRBV28	-	TRBJ1-4	-	TGTGCCAGCAGTAAACAGGGAATTAATGAAAAACTGTTTTTT	CASSKQGINEKLFF
TRBV5-1	-	TRBJ2-7	-	TGCGCCAGCAGCTTGTATCAGTCCTACGAGCAGTACTTC	CASSLYQSYEQYF
TRBV11-3	TRBD2	TRBJ2-5	-	TGTGCCAGCAGCTTGGGCGGGAGAGAGACCCAGTACTTC	CASSLGGRETQYF
TRBV7-3	TRBD1	TRBJ1-2	-	TGTGCCAGCAGCTTAACACCAGGACAGGGCTTAAGCGGCTACACCTTC	CASSLTPGQGLSGYTF
TRBV30	-	TRBJ2-2	-	TGTGCCTGGCTTGACTACATGAACACCGGGGAGCTGTTTTTT	CAWLDYMNTGELFF
TRBV5-1	TRBD2	TRBJ2-7	-	TGCGCCAGCAGCTGGGGACTAGCGAACACCGGAGACTACGAGCAGTACTTC	CASSWGLANTGDYEQYF
TRBV7-2	TRBD2	TRBJ2-1	-	TGTGCCAGCAGCTGGGGACTAGAGTACAATGAGCAGTTCTTC	CASSWGLEYNEQFF
TRBV5-6	-	TRBJ2-7	-	TGTGCCAGCAGCTTAACAGGGATCCACGAGCAGTACTTC	CASSLTGIHEQYF
TRBV5-1	-	TRBJ2-1	once	TGCGCCAGCAGCTTACTTGGGAGGCGGTCTGAGCAGTTCTTC	CASSLLGRRSEQFF
TRBV5-6	-	TRBJ2-7	-	TGTGCCAGCAGCTTGGACGGAGAGGCCTACGAGCAGTACTTC	CASSLDGEAYEQYF
TRBV5-1	TRBD2	TRBJ2-1	-	TGCGCCAGCGGGGTACTAGCGGGGGGGCTGAATGAGCAGTTCTTC	CASGVLAGGLNEQFF
TRBV14	-	TRBJ1-1	-	TGTGCCAGCAGCCTCTCTTTGGGGCGCCCGGCTGAAGCTTTCTTT	CASSLSLGRPAEAFF
TRBV4-2	TRBD2	TRBJ2-1	-	TGTGCCAGCAGCCTTGGGACTAGCGGGGGTTATGAGCAGTTCTTC	CASSLGTSGGYEQFF
TRBV5-4	-	TRBJ1-6	-	TGTGCCAGCAGCTTGGCCATCGGCAGGGGTGATTCACCCCTCCACTTT	CASSLAIGRGDSPLHF